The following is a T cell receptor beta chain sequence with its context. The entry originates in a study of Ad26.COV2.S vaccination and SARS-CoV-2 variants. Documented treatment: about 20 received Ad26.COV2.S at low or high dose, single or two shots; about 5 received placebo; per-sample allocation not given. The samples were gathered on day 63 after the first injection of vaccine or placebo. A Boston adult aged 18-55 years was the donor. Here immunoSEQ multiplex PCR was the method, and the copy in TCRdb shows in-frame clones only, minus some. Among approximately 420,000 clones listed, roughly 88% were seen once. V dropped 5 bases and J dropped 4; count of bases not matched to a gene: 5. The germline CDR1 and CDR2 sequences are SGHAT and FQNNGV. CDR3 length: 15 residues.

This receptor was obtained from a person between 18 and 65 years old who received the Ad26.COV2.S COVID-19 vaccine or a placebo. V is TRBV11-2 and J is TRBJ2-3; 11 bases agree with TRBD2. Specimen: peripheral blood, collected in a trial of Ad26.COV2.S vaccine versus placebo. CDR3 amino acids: CASSETSGGPDTQYF. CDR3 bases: TGTGCCAGCAGCGAAACTAGCGGGGGCCCAGATACGCAGTATTTT.